The T cell receptor beta chain under discussion was sequenced for a study of blood T cell repertoires in COVID-19. The CDR3 contains 14 residues. CDR1 is MDHEN, CDR2 SYDVKM, per germline. The V and J ends lost 5 bases and 9 bases, in that order; junction bases with no gene match: 5. Profiled with immunoSEQ multiplex PCR; TCRdb holds only in-frame clones, not every one. The table records 35,000 to 50,000 clones, around 75% of them present only once. The chain links TRBV28 to TRBJ1-6, with 9 nucleotides matching TRBD1. This sequence originates from a man aged 80 or over with acute or convalescent COVID-19. Material for sequencing was peripheral blood. The CDR3 here is CASSGQGRTSPLHF. The CDR3 coding sequence is TGTGCCAGCAGTGGACAGGGGAGGACTTCACCCCTCCACTTT.